The clone carrying this T cell receptor (beta chain) showed up many times. Its antigen is unknown. Regions amplified from RNA transcripts were the TCR beta CDR3 regions. The HTBI primer set served for first-round RT-PCR of the TCR CDR3. TCRdb reprocessed the multiplex PCR reads with MiXCR, giving one entry per CDR3 protein. The profile shows 250,000 to 300,000 distinct CDR3 sequences, roughly 13% of them singletons. Uncontrolled infection, other autoimmune disease, pregnancy or lactation disqualified patients from enrolment. Diagnoses were made from clinical symptoms, serum measures (thyroxine and TRAb), thyroid ultrasound and orbital computed tomography. Around 10 ml fresh peripheral blood yielded the PBMCs. This specimen belongs to a study of T cells in Graves' hyperthyroidism and ophthalmopathy. Findings and caveats of the study: The model foresaw ophthalmopathy a median roughly 6.6 months prior to onset.

This receptor was obtained from a woman aged 25-40 years with Graves' hyperthyroidism that later progressed to Graves' ophthalmopathy. Material for sequencing was blood.

The CDR3 region has the DNA TGTGCCAGCAGCTTAGACCTCAGCGGGAGCTTCTACAATGAGCAGTTCTTC. Translation gives CASSLDLSGSFYNEQFF. This rearrangement joins TRBV11-2 to TRBJ2-1, with 8 bases lining up with TRBD2. V trimming: 0 bases; J trimming: 3 bases; junction bases outside the gene matches: 7. Germline CDR1 SGHAT, CDR2 FQNNGV. The CDR3 is made up of 17 amino acids.